A selection of T cell receptor beta chains follows, all from one sample in a study of blood T cell repertoires in COVID-19. TCRdb's copy holds only in-frame clones and misses some; the assay was immunoSEQ multiplex PCR. The sample lists nearly 60,000 clones, about 85% occurring once. Sequenced input: peripheral blood. The receptor set was obtained from a man in his forties with active COVID-19. The CDR3 runs from the conserved cysteine through the conserved F or W. The D gene is left open where the match is weak. Not all rows give a size; the values are once, few, many and, for expanded clones, a class.

v_call	j_call	d_call	clone_size	cdr3_nt	cdr3_aa
TRBV2	TRBJ2-7	TRBD2	NA	TGTGCCAGCACCAGAGGGACTAGCGGGAGTCTAAGCCACGAGCAGTACTTC	CASTRGTSGSLSHEQYF
TRBV6-6	TRBJ2-7	TRBD2	once	TGTGCCAGCAGTTTTCGGACTAGCGGGAGTCTCTACGAGCAGTACTTC	CASSFRTSGSLYEQYF
TRBV3-1/TRBV3-2	TRBJ2-1	NA	NA	TGTGCCAGCAGCACTACTAGGCCCGGCGACAATGAGCAGTTCTTC	CASSTTRPGDNEQFF
TRBV9	TRBJ2-1	NA	NA	TGTGCCAGCAGCGTAGGAATAGCGGCGTACAATGAGCAGTTCTTC	CASSVGIAAYNEQFF
TRBV11-3	TRBJ2-7	NA	NA	TGTGCCAGCAGCTTGGACAGACCCTACGAGCAGTACTTC	CASSLDRPYEQYF
TRBV19	TRBJ2-7	TRBD2	few	TGTGCCAGTAGTTCCCGTCTACTAGCGGGAGCCTACGAGCAGTACTTC	CASSSRLLAGAYEQYF
TRBV10-3	TRBJ2-7	TRBD1	NA	TGTGCCACCACCAACCGGGACAGGGGGCGCCGGGACTTC	CATTNRDRGRRDF
TRBV7-2	TRBJ1-3	TRBD1	few	TGTGCTACTTCCCGGGACAGGGGTAACACCATATATTTT	CATSRDRGNTIYF
TRBV6-5	TRBJ2-2	NA	NA	TGTGCCAGCAGTTACCCCCAGGCCCCGGCCGGGGAGCTGTTTTTT	CASSYPQAPAGELFF
TRBV2	TRBJ1-1	TRBD1	NA	TGTGCCAGCACATCTGGGGACAGGGCGACTGAAGCTTTCTTT	CASTSGDRATEAFF
TRBV5-1	TRBJ1-1	NA	NA	TGCGCCAGCAGCTTGGGGGCGGGGAACACTGAAGCTTTCTTT	CASSLGAGNTEAFF
TRBV27	TRBJ2-5	NA	NA	TGTGCCAGCAGTTATCTGGGGAGGGAGACCCAGTACTTC	CASSYLGRETQYF
TRBV29-1	TRBJ2-2	TRBD2	few	TGCAGCGTTGATCGACTAGCGGGACGTCCGGGGGAGCTGTTTTTT	CSVDRLAGRPGELFF
TRBV11-3	TRBJ2-7	TRBD1	NA	TGTGCCAGCAGCTTAGGCAGGGGGCGATCCTACGAGCAGTACTTC	CASSLGRGRSYEQYF
TRBV10-1	TRBJ2-7	TRBD2	NA	TGCGCCAGCAGTGACGGACTAGCGGGACAGGGGTCCGAGCAGTACTTC	CASSDGLAGQGSEQYF
TRBV18	TRBJ2-7	NA	NA	TGTGCCAGCTCCCCGGGATTTAGCGGCTCCTACGAGCAGTACTTC	CASSPGFSGSYEQYF
TRBV7-9	TRBJ1-2	TRBD1	NA	TGTGCCAGCAGCTTAGAAATAAGAACAGGGGAATACGGCTACACCTTC	CASSLEIRTGEYGYTF
TRBV29-1	TRBJ1-1	NA	NA	TGCAGCGTTGGGGAGGGGGTCACTGAAGCTTTCTTT	CSVGEGVTEAFF
TRBV27	TRBJ2-3	TRBD1	NA	TGTGCCAGCAGTTTTTATGGGACAGCCCGCACAGATACGCAGTATTTT	CASSFYGTARTDTQYF
TRBV10-3	TRBJ2-7	TRBD2	NA	TGTGCCATCAGCGGAGGTTCCCCCCTAGCGGGAAGCAACGAGCAGTACTTC	CAISGGSPLAGSNEQYF
TRBV4-2	TRBJ2-7	TRBD1	NA	TGTGCCAGCAGCCAAGGGACAGGTCCCTACGAGCAGTACTTC	CASSQGTGPYEQYF
TRBV3-1/TRBV3-2	TRBJ1-2	TRBD1	NA	TGTGCCAGCACCATCGGACAGGGGCGCGGCTATGGCTACACCTTC	CASTIGQGRGYGYTF
TRBV30	TRBJ2-7	NA	few	TGTGCCTGCCCTCTCTTGGGAGGAGGCGAGCAGTACTTC	CACPLLGGGEQYF
TRBV13	TRBJ1-4	TRBD1	NA	TGTGCCAGCAGCAAGGGGACAGGTCGCGGTGAAAAACTGTTTTTT	CASSKGTGRGEKLFF
TRBV18	TRBJ2-7	TRBD2	NA	TGTGCCAGCTCCCTCTCCGGCGGGGGCTACGAGCAGTACTTC	CASSLSGGGYEQYF
TRBV5-1	TRBJ2-1	NA	NA	TGCGCCAGCAGCTTGGGACGGAGGGGCAATGAGCAGTTCTTC	CASSLGRRGNEQFF
TRBV18	TRBJ2-7	TRBD1	NA	TGTGCCAGCTCACTTGGACAGGGCGGCGAGCAGTACTTC	CASSLGQGGEQYF
TRBV9	TRBJ2-5	NA	NA	TGTGCCAGCAGCGGAAGGACAGCCCAAGAGACCCAGTACTTC	CASSGRTAQETQYF
TRBV7-6	TRBJ1-2	TRBD1	once	TGTGCCAGCAGCCCGGACAGGGGGCGCATTGGCTACACCTTC	CASSPDRGRIGYTF
TRBV6-5	TRBJ2-7	TRBD1	NA	TGTGCCAGCAGTAACCGGGACAGGGTAGACGAGCAGTACTTC	CASSNRDRVDEQYF
TRBV5-1	TRBJ2-1	TRBD2	few	TGCGCCAGCAGCCATGGGACTAGCGGTTACTCCTACAATGAGCAGTTCTTC	CASSHGTSGYSYNEQFF
TRBV6-5	TRBJ1-5	NA	NA	TGTGCCAGCAGTTACCCCCCAGGGCCCTATCAGCCCCAGCATTTT	CASSYPPGPYQPQHF
TRBV7-9	TRBJ2-1	NA	NA	TGTGCCAGCAGCTTAGAGGGGTCTGGATACAATGAGCAGTTCTTC	CASSLEGSGYNEQFF
TRBV5-1	TRBJ1-1	NA	NA	TGCGCCAGCAGCTTGGAGATGACTAGACTGGGTACTGAAGCTTTCTTT	CASSLEMTRLGTEAFF
TRBV3-1/TRBV3-2	TRBJ1-4	NA	once	TGTGCCAGCAGCCAACCGGACAGACTAAATGAAAAACTGTTTTTT	CASSQPDRLNEKLFF
TRBV3-1/TRBV3-2	TRBJ1-2	NA	NA	TGTGCCAGCAGCCAAGATTCAGGGTGGGATGGCTACACCTTC	CASSQDSGWDGYTF
TRBV6-1	TRBJ2-3	NA	NA	TGTGCCAGCAGTGAAGGGGCCCTACCCACAGATACGCAGTATTTT	CASSEGALPTDTQYF
TRBV19	TRBJ1-5	NA	NA	TGTGCCAGTAGTTTAACCGGGACAAATGGTCAGCCCCAGCATTTT	CASSLTGTNGQPQHF
TRBV7-8	TRBJ2-7	NA	NA	TGTGCCAGCAGCTTATACAGTTCCTACGAGCAGTACTTC	CASSLYSSYEQYF
TRBV28	TRBJ2-3	TRBD2	NA	TGTGCCAGCAGTTCTCCCGGGACTAGCGGGATGCCCACAGATACGCAGTATTTT	CASSSPGTSGMPTDTQYF
TRBV4-1	TRBJ1-2	NA	NA	TGCGCCAGCAGCCACTTAGGGGCTATTGGGGACTATGGCTACACCTTC	CASSHLGAIGDYGYTF
TRBV28	TRBJ1-2	NA	NA	TGTGCCAGCAGCCCCCCCGGTATAGGGGACTATGGCTACACCTTC	CASSPPGIGDYGYTF
TRBV3-1/TRBV3-2	TRBJ2-7	NA	NA	TGTGCCAGCAGCCCGGACAGCTCCTTCGGCTTCTACGAGCAGTACTTC	CASSPDSSFGFYEQYF
TRBV6-6	TRBJ2-1	NA	NA	TGTGCCAGCAGCCCCAAGAGGGATCGGGATGAGCAGTTCTTC	CASSPKRDRDEQFF
TRBV28	TRBJ1-3	NA	few	TGTGCCAGCAGTTTAAGTCAGGGGATCGGAAACACCATATATTTT	CASSLSQGIGNTIYF
TRBV7-9	TRBJ1-2	TRBD1	few	TGTGCCAGCAGGGACAGGGTTCATGGCTACACCTTC	CASRDRVHGYTF
TRBV9	TRBJ1-4	NA	NA	TGTGCCAGCAGCGTAGTAACGGGGGGCGGCGAAAAACTGTTTTTT	CASSVVTGGGEKLFF
TRBV7-9	TRBJ2-1	TRBD2	NA	TGTGCCAGCAGCTTAGTAGCGGGAGGGACCATCAATGAGCAGTTCTTC	CASSLVAGGTINEQFF
TRBV5-5	TRBJ2-3	TRBD1	NA	TGTGCCAGCAGCTTGCGGGACAGGGGCACAGATACGCAGTATTTT	CASSLRDRGTDTQYF
TRBV7-9	TRBJ2-3	NA	NA	TGTGCCAGCAGTCCCGCTATCGGGAGAACAACAGATACGCAGTATTTT	CASSPAIGRTTDTQYF